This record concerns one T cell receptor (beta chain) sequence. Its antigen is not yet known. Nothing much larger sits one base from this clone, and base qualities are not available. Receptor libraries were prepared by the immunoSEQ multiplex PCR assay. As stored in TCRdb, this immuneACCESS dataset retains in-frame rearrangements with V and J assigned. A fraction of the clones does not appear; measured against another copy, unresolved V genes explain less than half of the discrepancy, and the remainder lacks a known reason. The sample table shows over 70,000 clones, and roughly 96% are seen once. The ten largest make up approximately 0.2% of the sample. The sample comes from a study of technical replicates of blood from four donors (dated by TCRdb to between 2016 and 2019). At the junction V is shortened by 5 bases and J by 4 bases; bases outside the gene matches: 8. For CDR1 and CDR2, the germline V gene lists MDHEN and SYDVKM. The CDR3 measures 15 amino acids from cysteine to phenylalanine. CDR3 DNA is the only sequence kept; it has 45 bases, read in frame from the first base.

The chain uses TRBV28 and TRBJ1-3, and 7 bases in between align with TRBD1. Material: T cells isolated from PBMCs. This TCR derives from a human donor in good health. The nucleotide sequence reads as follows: TGTGCCAGCAGTACCGGGACAGCCTACGGAAACACCATATATTTT. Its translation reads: CASSTGTAYGNTIYF.